What follows are 11 T cell receptor beta chains derived from one specimen sequenced in a study of shared clonotypes between healthy human individuals. Data came from immunoSEQ multiplex PCR; TCRdb stores just in-frame clones and leaves some out. Here the sample spans about 1.1 million clones, 77% being singletons. Sequenced sample: memory CD4+ T cells from PBMCs. This sample's subset: CD45RA-negative fraction. These receptors were taken from a man aged 18 to 30 in good health. Some clones in this sample may be carry-over from other donors' samples.

The genes are TRBV6-1 and TRBJ2-7, with TRBD1 matching over 9 bases. CDR1 and CDR2 from the germline V gene are MNHNS and SASEGT. V lost 4 bases, J lost 5 bases, and 12 bases stayed unmatched. The CDR3 is 16 amino acids. CDR3 sequence reads: CASSGLGTGFFNEQYF. In DNA, the CDR3 is TGTGCCAGCAGTGGGCTCGGGACAGGGTTTTTTAACGAGCAGTACTTC.

This chain links TRBV6-1 with TRBJ1-1, with a weak D call TRBD1 (5 bases). CDR1 is MNHNS and CDR2 is SASEGT in the germline V gene. CDR3 length equals 15 residues. The V end was cut by 7 bases, the J end by 11 bases, with 26 bases between. The CDR3 sequence is CASNQWARVTGEAFF. In DNA, the CDR3 is TGTGCCAGCAACCAATGGGCCAGGGTAACCGGTGAGGCTTTCTTT.

The rearrangement uses TRBV19 and TRBJ1-5, with TRBD1 as a possible D gene (5 bases). Germline V lookup: CDR1 LNHDA, CDR2 SQIVND (reference sequence). This CDR3 has 16 residues. The V gene lost 2 bases and the J gene lost 3 bases, with 14 bases spanning the gap. CDR3 loop: CASSIRGGAINQPQHF. The CDR3 DNA reads as TGTGCCAGTAGTATAAGGGGCGGCGCAATCAATCAGCCCCAGCATTTT.

The rearrangement joins TRBV5-6 to TRBJ1-1; no reliable D call. Germline V lookup: CDR1 SGHDT, CDR2 YYEEEE. Trimming shortened V by 3 bases and J by 3 bases, and 24 bases separated the two germline ends. The length of the CDR3 is 18 residues. The CDR3 spells CASSSDGVVYKLDTEAFF. In DNA form, the CDR3 reads TGTGCCAGCAGCTCCGACGGGGTTGTGTATAAGTTGGACACTGAAGCTTTCTTT.

The V and J genes are TRBV2 and TRBJ2-3; tentatively, D is TRBD2 (7 bases). Trimming left V 4 bases short and J 2 bases short, with 13 bases between. In germline, CDR1 is SNHLY, CDR2 FYNNEI. This CDR3 spans 15 amino acids. The chain's CDR3 is CASSVGGPTTDTQYF. The CDR3 nucleotides read TGTGCCAGCAGTGTCGGGGGGCCAACCACAGATACGCAGTATTTT.

CDR3 loop: CASSAAPTSGNTIYF. As DNA, the CDR3 is TGCGCCAGCAGCGCGGCTCCCACCTCTGGAAACACCATATATTTT. The V call is TRBV5-1, the J call TRBJ1-3; D remains ambiguous. Trimming pared 4 bases from V and 0 bases from J, leaving 11 bases between. The CDR3 extends over 15 amino acids. The germline CDR1 and CDR2 sequences are SGHRS and YFSETQ.

V is TRBV6-5 and J is TRBJ2-1; the D gene is possibly TRBD1 (7 bases). V was clipped by 6 bases and J by 4 bases, with 16 bases between them. CDR1 and CDR2 (germline): MNHEY, SVGAGI. This CDR3 contains 15 residues. In nucleotides, the CDR3 is TGTGCCAGCAGCCGCGGGACAGTCCTATACAATGAGCAGTTCTTC. Protein: CASSRGTVLYNEQFF.

The table lists this clone with a count of one. The rearrangement joins TRBV4-1 to TRBJ2-7; D is undetermined. Germline V gives CDR1 MGHRA, CDR2 YSYEKL. The CDR3 sequence is 13 residues long. V dropped 0 bases and J dropped 4 bases, with 7 bases sitting between them. In DNA, the CDR3 is TGCGCCAGCAGCCAAGAGACATGGTACGAGCAGTACTTC. Translated, it gives CASSQETWYEQYF.

This chain uses TRBV2 with TRBJ2-7, with 13 bases fitting TRBD2. This CDR3 comprises 17 residues. V lost 6 bases and J lost 0; bases outside the gene matches: 8. Germline V gene sequence: CDR1 SNHLY, CDR2 FYNNEI. In DNA form, the CDR3 reads TGTGCCAGCAGACGACTAGCGGGAGGCACGAGCTCCTACGAGCAGTACTTC. It is translated as CASRRLAGGTSSYEQYF.

This clone was found once. This chain connects TRBV6-1 to TRBJ2-5; D gene unclear. The CDR3 covers 14 residues. CDR1 is MNHNS and CDR2 is SASEGT in the germline V gene. V dropped 2 bases and J dropped 3 bases, with 10 bases sitting between them. The CDR3 nucleotides are TGTGCCAGCAGTGAAAGACTTGTTAAAGAGACCCAGTACTTC. This codes for CASSERLVKETQYF.

The V call is TRBV18, the J call TRBJ2-2; D may be TRBD2 (5 bases). V gave up 0 bases and J gave up 4 bases, with 9 bases separating them. The CDR3 length is 15 residues. Germline V CDR1 and CDR2: KGHSH, LQKENI. The CDR3 spells CASSPPSGATGELFF. The CDR3 DNA is TGTGCCAGCTCACCACCGAGCGGCGCCACCGGGGAGCTGTTTTTT.